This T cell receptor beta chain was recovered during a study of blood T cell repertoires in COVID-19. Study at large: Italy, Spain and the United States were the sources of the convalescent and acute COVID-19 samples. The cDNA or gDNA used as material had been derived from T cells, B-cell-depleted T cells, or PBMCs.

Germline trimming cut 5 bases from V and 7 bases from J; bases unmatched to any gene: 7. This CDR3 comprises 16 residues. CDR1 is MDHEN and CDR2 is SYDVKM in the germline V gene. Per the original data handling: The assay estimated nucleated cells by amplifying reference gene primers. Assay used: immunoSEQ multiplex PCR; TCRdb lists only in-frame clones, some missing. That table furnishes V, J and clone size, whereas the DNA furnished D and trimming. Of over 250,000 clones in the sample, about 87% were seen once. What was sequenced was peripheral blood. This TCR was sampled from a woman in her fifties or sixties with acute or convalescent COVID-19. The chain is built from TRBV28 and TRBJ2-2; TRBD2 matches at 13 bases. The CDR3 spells CASSPGGLAGIGELFF. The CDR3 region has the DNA TGTGCCAGCAGTCCCGGGGGACTAGCGGGAATCGGGGAGCTGTTTTTT. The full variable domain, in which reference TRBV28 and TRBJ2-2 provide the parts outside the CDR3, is DVKVTQSSRYLVKRTGEKVFLECVQDMDHENMFWYRQDPGLGLRLIYFSYDVKMKEKGDIPEGYSVSREKKERFSLILESASTNQTSMYLCASSPGGLAGIGELFFGEGSRLTVL.